The source of this TCR beta chain is a study of early T cells in non-severe SARS-CoV-2 infection (dated by TCRdb to 2020 to 2023). Notes on the research overall: Because TCR sequencing was done on bulk RNA from unsorted whole blood, the alpha and beta chains could not be paired.

A case-control design nested within a healthcare worker cohort in London, UK, was used, with weekly nasopharyngeal swab PCR tests and blood sampling performed. Healthcare workers were recruited between 23 and 31 March 2020, during the week of the UK lockdown, and were followed weekly for up to roughly 15 weeks. This clonotype was seen ten or more times. It lacks a known antigen. The sample holds no much larger clone one base away, and base qualities are not on file. Overall results and qualifications from the work: Matching against VDJdb was skewed toward anti-spike CD8 responses, likely underestimated virus-specific expansions, and missed private and CD4 specificities.

Library creation used 5' RACE. TCRdb records NextSeq 500 as the sequencer. To correct for sequencing error and PCR bias, the TCR library protocol tagged individual cDNA molecules with unique molecular identifiers. Both TCR alpha and beta chains were sequenced, and tight co-correlation was observed between alpha and beta sequence abundances in each sample. As for how the authors treated the data: V gene, J gene and CDR3 annotation of TCR sequences was performed with Decombinator V4. TCRs were defined as expanded if a significant change between any two time points was detected under a Poisson model with p below 0.0001. TCR abundances were normalised to the total number of TCRs sequenced in each sample and reported as counts per million. VDJdb, accessed 1 November 2021, was searched for CMV, EBV and SARS-CoV-2 annotated TCRs, excluding TCRs annotated for multiple antigens. In TCRdb, the public reads were trimmed at Q25 with fastp and aligned with MiXCR, with productive beta chains retained. Identical CDR3 proteins give one entry, which carries the most common genes and DNA. The V and J calls were not made by the authors but by TCRdb's processing. Counted in this sample were about 26,000 distinct CDR3 sequences; 3.5% to 5% of them appeared once. Jointly, the top ten make up roughly 5.5% of the sample.

Sequencing input: whole blood. This TCR was sampled from an adult who was a healthcare worker with PCR-confirmed SARS-CoV-2 infection or an uninfected control (not recorded which).

The CDR3 in this case is CASSRSLNEQFF. The bases read TGTGCCAGCAGCCGCTCCCTAAATGAGCAGTTCTTC. The rearranged chain carries TRBV12-3 or TRBV12-4 and TRBJ2-1; the D gene assignment is ambiguous. Relative to germline, V is 6 bases shorter and J is 7 bases shorter, with 10 bases between their ends. The CDR3 holds 12 amino acids from the cysteine to the phenylalanine. Only the CDR3 DNA is retained, 36 bases long and in frame from the first base.